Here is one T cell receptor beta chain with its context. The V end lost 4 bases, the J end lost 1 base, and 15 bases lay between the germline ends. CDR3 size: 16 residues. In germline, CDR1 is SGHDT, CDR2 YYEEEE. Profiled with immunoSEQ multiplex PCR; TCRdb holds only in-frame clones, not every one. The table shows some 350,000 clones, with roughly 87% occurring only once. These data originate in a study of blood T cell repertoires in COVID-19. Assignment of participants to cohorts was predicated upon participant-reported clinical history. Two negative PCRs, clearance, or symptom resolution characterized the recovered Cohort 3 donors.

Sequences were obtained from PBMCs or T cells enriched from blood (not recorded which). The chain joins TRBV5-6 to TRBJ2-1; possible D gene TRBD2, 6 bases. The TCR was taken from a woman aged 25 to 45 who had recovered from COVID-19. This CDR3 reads CASSMLARGSYNEQFF. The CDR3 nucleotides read TGTGCCAGCAGCATGCTGGCCCGGGGGTCCTACAATGAGCAGTTCTTC.